Listed below are T cell receptor beta chains from one sample, sequenced in a study of T cell clones after liver transplantation. Profiling relied on immunoSEQ multiplex PCR, and the TCRdb table lists in-frame clones only, not all of them. The sample yields about 25,000 clones, approximately 68% seen once. The specimen comprised CD4+ T cells from blood, sampled before liver transplant. Receptor source: a human donor who received a liver transplant. CDR3s include the opening cysteine and the closing phenylalanine or tryptophan. The D gene is left open where the match is weak. Clone size is not always given. Where it is, it says once, few, many or a class for expanded clones.

clone size	V gene	D gene	J gene	CDR3 DNA	CDR3 protein
few	TRBV7-9	TRBD1	TRBJ1-3	TGTGCCAGCAGCTCAGGGGGCCCTGGAAACACCATATATTTT	CASSSGGPGNTIYF
-	TRBV9	-	TRBJ2-3	TGTGCCAGCAGCGTAGCTGCCCAAACAGATACGCAGTATTTT	CASSVAAQTDTQYF
-	TRBV7-2	TRBD2	TRBJ2-3	TGTGCCAGCAGCTTAGTCGGACTAGAAGTTTCAGATACGCAGTATTTT	CASSLVGLEVSDTQYF
-	TRBV7-2	TRBD2	TRBJ2-4	TGTGCCAGCAGCCGCACTAGCGGGGGGGCGGACATTCAGTACTTC	CASSRTSGGADIQYF
-	TRBV18	-	TRBJ1-1	TGTGCCAGCTCACCCGCCGGCTTAACTGAAGCTTTCTTT	CASSPAGLTEAFF
-	TRBV5-4	-	TRBJ2-2	TGTGCCAGCAGCTCGGCGAACACCGGGGAGCTGTTTTTT	CASSSANTGELFF
-	TRBV7-9	-	TRBJ2-7	TGTGCCAGCAGCTCCACTGGATACGAGCAGTACTTC	CASSSTGYEQYF
-	TRBV27	TRBD1	TRBJ1-2	TGTGCCAGCAGTGGAACCGGGACAGGGGTATCTCGCTATGGCTACACCTTC	CASSGTGTGVSRYGYTF
few	TRBV2	-	TRBJ1-1	TGTGCCAGCAGTGAAGAAGGGTTCTCCGTTGAAGCTTTCTTT	CASSEEGFSVEAFF
once	TRBV6-5	-	TRBJ1-3	TGTGCCAGCAGTTACGCGAGACCCACCTCTGGAAACACCATATATTTT	CASSYARPTSGNTIYF
-	TRBV27	TRBD2	TRBJ2-2	TGTGCCAGCAGTTTTTATGGAGCGGGGGGGGTCACCGGGGAGCTGTTTTTT	CASSFYGAGGVTGELFF
-	TRBV7-7	TRBD1	TRBJ2-5	TGTGCCAGCAGCTCCGGGACAGGGGGGCAAGAGACCCAGTACTTC	CASSSGTGGQETQYF
-	TRBV6-1	-	TRBJ2-5	TGTGCCAGCACAGACTTGTCCGAGACCCAGTACTTC	CASTDLSETQYF
few	TRBV7-2	-	TRBJ1-5	TGTGCCAGCAGCTTAGATCGCAATCAGCCCCAGCATTTT	CASSLDRNQPQHF
-	TRBV11-1	-	TRBJ1-3	TGTGCCAGCAGCCACACGCCTGGAAACACCATATATTTT	CASSHTPGNTIYF
-	TRBV7-8	-	TRBJ1-1	TGTGCCAGCAGCTTTAGGGGGGTCAAGAACACTGAAGCTTTCTTT	CASSFRGVKNTEAFF
-	TRBV6-1	-	TRBJ2-7	TGTGCCAGCAGTGTACAGGGAGGAGGCTACGAGCAGTACTTC	CASSVQGGGYEQYF
few	TRBV27	-	TRBJ1-6	TGTGCCAGCAGTTTAAGGTGGGAACTTAATTCACCCCTCCACTTT	CASSLRWELNSPLHF
-	TRBV5-4	-	TRBJ2-3	TGTGCCAGCAGCCCCTTCAGCCGCGGGAGCACAGATACGCAGTATTTT	CASSPFSRGSTDTQYF
medium-sized	TRBV7-2	TRBD2	TRBJ2-2	TGTGCCAGCAGCTTATCGGGACTAGCGGCGAACACCGGGGAGCTGTTTTTT	CASSLSGLAANTGELFF
-	TRBV30	-	TRBJ2-1	TGTGCCTGGAGTCCCCAAGAAGAGCAGTTCTTC	CAWSPQEEQFF
-	TRBV4-2	-	TRBJ2-2	TGTGCCAGCAGCCAAATTCAAGCGGCGAACACCGGGGAGCTGTTTTTT	CASSQIQAANTGELFF
-	TRBV5-1	-	TRBJ1-2	TGCGCCAGCAGCCTAAACCCACAGGATAACTATGGCTACACCTTC	CASSLNPQDNYGYTF
-	TRBV6-1	TRBD1	TRBJ1-2	TGTGCCAGCAGTGACGCCAGGACAGGGAACTATGGCTACACCTTC	CASSDARTGNYGYTF
-	TRBV30	-	TRBJ1-5	TGTGCCTGGAGTGGGGGTAGCGATCAGCCCCAGCATTTT	CAWSGGSDQPQHF
-	TRBV19	-	TRBJ1-1	TGTGCCAGTAGTGGGGTGTGGAACACTGAAGCTTTCTTT	CASSGVWNTEAFF
-	TRBV13	TRBD2	TRBJ2-3	TGTGCCAGCAGCTTCTCTTTAGCGGGGGCGAACCATCACACAGATACGCAGTATTTT	CASSFSLAGANHHTDTQYF